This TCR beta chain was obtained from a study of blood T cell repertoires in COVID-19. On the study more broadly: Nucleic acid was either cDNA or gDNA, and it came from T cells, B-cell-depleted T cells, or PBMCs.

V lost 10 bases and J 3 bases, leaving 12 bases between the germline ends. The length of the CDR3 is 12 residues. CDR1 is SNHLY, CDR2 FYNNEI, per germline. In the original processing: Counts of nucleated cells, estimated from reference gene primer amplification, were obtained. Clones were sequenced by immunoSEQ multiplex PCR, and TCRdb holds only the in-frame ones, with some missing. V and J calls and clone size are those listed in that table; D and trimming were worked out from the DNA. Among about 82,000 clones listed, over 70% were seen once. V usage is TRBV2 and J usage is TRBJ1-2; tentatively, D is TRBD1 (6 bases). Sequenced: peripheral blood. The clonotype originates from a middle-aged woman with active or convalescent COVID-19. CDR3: CAIGDNYYGYTF. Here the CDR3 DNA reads TGTGCCATAGGGGACAATTACTATGGCTACACCTTC.